The 2 T cell receptor beta chains below all came from one sample that was sequenced in a study of Ad26.COV2.S vaccination and SARS-CoV-2 variants. This sample's treatment: approximately 18 received Ad26.COV2.S at low or high dose, single or two shots; about 5 received placebo; per-sample allocation not given. The samples date from day 63 after the first vaccine or placebo injection. Data came from immunoSEQ multiplex PCR; TCRdb stores just in-frame clones and leaves some out. The sample contains fewer than 400,000 clones, about 85% of which appear only once. This specimen consisted of peripheral blood, obtained in a trial of Ad26.COV2.S vaccine versus placebo. The receptor set was obtained from a person between 18 and 65 years old who received the Ad26.COV2.S COVID-19 vaccine or a placebo.

V is TRBV29-1 and J is TRBJ2-5; possible D gene TRBD2, 5 bases. V was cut by 7 bases and J by 2 bases, with 20 bases left in between. Germline CDR1 is SQVTM and CDR2 is ANQGSEA. CDR3 size: 15 residues. CDR3 region: CSALRQAGLQETQYF. The DNA for the CDR3 is TGCAGCGCCCTTCGGCAGGCGGGTTTACAAGAGACCCAGTACTTC.

The chain is built from TRBV28 and TRBJ1-2, with 7 bases that match TRBD1. The CDR3 spans 13 residues. Germline V gene data show CDR1 as MDHEN and CDR2 as SYDVKM. The junction had 4 bases not matched to a gene; V was cut back by 6 bases and J by 3 bases. The CDR3 region has the DNA TGTGCCAGCAGCCGCGGGACAGACTATGGCTACACCTTC. Amino acid sequence: CASSRGTDYGYTF.